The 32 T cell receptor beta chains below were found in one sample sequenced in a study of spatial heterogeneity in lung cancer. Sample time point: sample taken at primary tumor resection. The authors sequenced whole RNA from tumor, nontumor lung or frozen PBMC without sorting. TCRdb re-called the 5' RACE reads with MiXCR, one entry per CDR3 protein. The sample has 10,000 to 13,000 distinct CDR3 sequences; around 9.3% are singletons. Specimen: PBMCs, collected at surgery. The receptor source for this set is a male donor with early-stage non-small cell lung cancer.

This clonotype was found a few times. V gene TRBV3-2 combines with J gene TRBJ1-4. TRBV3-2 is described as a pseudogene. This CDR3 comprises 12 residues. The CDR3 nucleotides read TGTGCCAGCAGCCAAGGGAGTGAAAAACTGTTTTTT. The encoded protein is CASSQGSEKLFF.

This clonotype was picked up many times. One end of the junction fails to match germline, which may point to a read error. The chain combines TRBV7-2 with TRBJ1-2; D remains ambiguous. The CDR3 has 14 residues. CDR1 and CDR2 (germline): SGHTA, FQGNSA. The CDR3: CASSLDGEVYGYTF. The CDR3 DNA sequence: TGTGCCAGCAGTTTAGATGGGGAGGTCTATGGCTACACCTTC. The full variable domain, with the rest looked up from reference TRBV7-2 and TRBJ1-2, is GAGVSQSPSNKVTEKGKDVELRCDPISGHTALYWYRQSLGQGLEFLIYFQGNSAPDKSGLPSDRFSAERTGGSVSTLTIQRTQQEDSAVYLCASSLDGEVYGYTFGSGTRLTVV.

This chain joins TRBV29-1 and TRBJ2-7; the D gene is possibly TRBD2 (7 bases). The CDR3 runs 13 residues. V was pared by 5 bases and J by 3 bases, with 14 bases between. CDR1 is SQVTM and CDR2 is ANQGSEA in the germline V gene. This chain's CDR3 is CSVRTGGDYEQYF. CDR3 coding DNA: TGCAGCGTTCGGACGGGGGGCGACTACGAGCAGTACTTC.

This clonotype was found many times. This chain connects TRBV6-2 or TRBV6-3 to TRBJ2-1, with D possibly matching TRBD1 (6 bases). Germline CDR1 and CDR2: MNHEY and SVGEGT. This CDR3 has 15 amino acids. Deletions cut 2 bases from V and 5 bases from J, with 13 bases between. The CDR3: CASSYSQGTNNEQFF. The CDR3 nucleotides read TGTGCCAGCAGTTACAGTCAGGGGACGAACAATGAGCAGTTCTTC.

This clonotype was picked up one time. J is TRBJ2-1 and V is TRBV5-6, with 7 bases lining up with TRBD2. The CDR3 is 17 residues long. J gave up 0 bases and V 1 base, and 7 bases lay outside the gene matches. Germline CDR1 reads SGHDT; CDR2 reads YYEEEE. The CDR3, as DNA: TGTGCCAGCAGCTTGTTTCTAGCGGTGATCTCCTACAATGAGCAGTTCTTC. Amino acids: CASSLFLAVISYNEQFF.

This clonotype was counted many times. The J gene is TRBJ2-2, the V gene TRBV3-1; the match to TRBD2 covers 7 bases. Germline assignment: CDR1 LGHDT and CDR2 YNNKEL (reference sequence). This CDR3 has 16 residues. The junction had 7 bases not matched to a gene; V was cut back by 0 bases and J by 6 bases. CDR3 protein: CASSQDLGGEAGELFF. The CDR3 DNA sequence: TGTGCCAGCAGCCAAGATCTGGGGGGGGAGGCCGGGGAGCTGTTTTTT.

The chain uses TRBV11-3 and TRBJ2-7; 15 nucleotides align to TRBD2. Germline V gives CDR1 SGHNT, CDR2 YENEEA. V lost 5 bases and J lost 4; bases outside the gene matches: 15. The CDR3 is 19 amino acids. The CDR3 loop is CASSVITGTSGRSRYEQYF. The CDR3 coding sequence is TGTGCCAGCAGCGTTATCACGGGGACTAGCGGGAGGTCTAGGTACGAGCAGTACTTC.

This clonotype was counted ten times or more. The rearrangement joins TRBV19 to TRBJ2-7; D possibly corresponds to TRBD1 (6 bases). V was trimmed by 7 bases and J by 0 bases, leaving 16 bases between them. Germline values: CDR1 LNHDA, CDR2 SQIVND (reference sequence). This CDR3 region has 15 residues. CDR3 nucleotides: TGTGCCAGTACTCTAGGGGCAGGGGTCTCCTACGAGCAGTACTTC. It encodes CASTLGAGVSYEQYF.

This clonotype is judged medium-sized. The CDR3 region has the DNA TGCAGCGTTGTGGGACTAGCGGCCTCCTACAATGAGCAGTTCTTC. It codes for CSVVGLAASYNEQFF. The chain couples TRBV29-1 to TRBJ2-1; 11 positions match TRBD2. Germline V lookup: CDR1 SQVTM, CDR2 ANQGSEA. Trimming removed 4 bases from V and 0 bases from J; junction bases left unmatched: 2. The CDR3 is 15 residues long.

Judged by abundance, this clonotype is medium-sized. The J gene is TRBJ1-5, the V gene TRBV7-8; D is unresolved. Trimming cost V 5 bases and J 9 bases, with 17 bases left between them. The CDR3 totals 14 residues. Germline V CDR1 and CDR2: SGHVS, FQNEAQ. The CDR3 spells CASSPSGRRGPQHF. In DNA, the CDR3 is TGTGCCAGCAGCCCATCCGGGCGACGAGGGCCCCAGCATTTT.

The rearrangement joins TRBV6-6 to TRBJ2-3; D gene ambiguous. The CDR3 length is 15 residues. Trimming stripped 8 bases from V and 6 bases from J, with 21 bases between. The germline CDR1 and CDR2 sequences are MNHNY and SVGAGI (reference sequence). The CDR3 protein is CASEVKVGLGDTQYF. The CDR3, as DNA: TGTGCCAGCGAAGTCAAGGTTGGGCTTGGGGATACGCAGTATTTT.

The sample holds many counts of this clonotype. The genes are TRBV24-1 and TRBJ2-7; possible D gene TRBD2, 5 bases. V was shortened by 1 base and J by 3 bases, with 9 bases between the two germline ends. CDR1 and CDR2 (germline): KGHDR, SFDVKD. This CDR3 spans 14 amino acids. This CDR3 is CATSDFGRDYEQYF. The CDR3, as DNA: TGTGCCACCAGTGATTTTGGACGGGACTACGAGCAGTACTTC.

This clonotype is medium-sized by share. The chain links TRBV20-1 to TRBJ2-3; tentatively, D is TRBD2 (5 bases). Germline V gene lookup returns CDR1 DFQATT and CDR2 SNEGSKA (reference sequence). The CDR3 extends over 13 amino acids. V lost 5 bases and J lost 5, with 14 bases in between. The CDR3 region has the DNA TGCAGTGCTGGGGAGCGACACCGAGATACGCAGTATTTT. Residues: CSAGERHRDTQYF.

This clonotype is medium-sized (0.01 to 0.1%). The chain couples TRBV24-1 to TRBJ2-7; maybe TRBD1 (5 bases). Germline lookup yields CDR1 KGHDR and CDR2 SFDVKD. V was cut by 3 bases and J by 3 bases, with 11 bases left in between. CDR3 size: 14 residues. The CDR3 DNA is TGTGCCACCAGTGATCCCGACAGAGACTACGAGCAGTACTTC. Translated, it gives CATSDPDRDYEQYF.

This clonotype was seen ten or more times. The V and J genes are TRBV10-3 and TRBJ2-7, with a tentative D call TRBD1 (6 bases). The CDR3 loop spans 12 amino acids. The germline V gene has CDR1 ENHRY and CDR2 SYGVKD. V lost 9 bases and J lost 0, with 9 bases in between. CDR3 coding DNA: TGTGCCATTGGACAGCCCTCCTACGAGCAGTACTTC. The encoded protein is CAIGQPSYEQYF.

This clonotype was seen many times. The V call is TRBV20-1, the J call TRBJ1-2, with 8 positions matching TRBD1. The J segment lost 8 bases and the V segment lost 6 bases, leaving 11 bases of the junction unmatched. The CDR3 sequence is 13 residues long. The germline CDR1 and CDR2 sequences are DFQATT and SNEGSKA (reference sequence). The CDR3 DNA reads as TGCAGTGCCTCCCAGGGGGCGAACGGCGGCTACACCTTC. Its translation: CSASQGANGGYTF.

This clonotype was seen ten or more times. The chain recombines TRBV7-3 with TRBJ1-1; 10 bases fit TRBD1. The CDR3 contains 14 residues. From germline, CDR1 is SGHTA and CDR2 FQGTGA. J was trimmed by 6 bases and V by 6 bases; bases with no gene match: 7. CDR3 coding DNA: TGTGCCAGCAGAGTGACAGGGGGCGATGCTGAAGCTTTCTTT. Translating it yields CASRVTGGDAEAFF.

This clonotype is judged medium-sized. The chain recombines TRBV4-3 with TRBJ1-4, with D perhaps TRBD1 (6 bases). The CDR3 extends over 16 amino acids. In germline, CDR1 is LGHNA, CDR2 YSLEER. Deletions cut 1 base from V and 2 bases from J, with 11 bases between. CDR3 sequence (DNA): TGCGCCAGCAGCCAAGCGAGGGGGTCTACTAATGAAAAACTGTTTTTT. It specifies CASSQARGSTNEKLFF.

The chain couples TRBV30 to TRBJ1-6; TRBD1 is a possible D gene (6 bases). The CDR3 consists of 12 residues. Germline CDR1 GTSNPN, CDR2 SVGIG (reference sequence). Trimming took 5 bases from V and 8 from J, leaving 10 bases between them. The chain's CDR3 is CAWGPGDSPLHF. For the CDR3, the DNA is TGTGCCTGGGGACCAGGGGATTCACCCCTCCACTTT.

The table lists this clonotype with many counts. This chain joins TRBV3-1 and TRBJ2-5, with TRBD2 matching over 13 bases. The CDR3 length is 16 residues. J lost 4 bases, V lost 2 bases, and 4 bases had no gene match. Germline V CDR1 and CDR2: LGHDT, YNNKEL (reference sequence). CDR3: CASSQPGTSGVETQYF. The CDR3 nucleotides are TGTGCCAGCAGCCAACCGGGGACTAGCGGGGTAGAGACCCAGTACTTC.

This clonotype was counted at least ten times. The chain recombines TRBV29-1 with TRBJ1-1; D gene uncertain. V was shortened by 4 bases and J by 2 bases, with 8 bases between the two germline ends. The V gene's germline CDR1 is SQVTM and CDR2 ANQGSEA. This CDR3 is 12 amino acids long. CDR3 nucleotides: TGCAGCGTTGGCACGGCTAACACTGAAGCTTTCTTT. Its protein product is CSVGTANTEAFF.

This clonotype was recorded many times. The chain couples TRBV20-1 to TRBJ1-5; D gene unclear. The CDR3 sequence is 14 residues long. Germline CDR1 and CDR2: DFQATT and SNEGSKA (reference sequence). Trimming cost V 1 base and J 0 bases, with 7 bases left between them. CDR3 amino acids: CSARGILSNQPQHF. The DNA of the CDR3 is TGCAGTGCTAGAGGGATTCTTAGCAATCAGCCCCAGCATTTT.

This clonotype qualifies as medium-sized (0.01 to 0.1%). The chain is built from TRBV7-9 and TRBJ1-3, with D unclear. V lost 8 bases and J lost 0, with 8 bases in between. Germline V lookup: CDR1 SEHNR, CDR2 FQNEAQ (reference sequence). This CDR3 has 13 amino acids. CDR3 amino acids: CASQRISGNTIYF. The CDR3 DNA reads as TGTGCCAGCCAGAGGATCTCTGGAAACACCATATATTTT.

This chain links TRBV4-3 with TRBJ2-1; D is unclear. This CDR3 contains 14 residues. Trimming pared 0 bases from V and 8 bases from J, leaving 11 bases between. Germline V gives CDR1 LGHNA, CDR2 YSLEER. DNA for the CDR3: TGCGCCAGCAGCCAAGATGGTAGCAACGATGAGCAGTTCTTC. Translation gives CASSQDGSNDEQFF.

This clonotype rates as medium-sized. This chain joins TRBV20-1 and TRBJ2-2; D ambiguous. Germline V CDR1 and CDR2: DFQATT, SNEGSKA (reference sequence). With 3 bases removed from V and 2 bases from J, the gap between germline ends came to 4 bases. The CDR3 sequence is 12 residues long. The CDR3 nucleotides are TGCAGTGCTAGGGTTAACACCGGGGAGCTGTTTTTT. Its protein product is CSARVNTGELFF.

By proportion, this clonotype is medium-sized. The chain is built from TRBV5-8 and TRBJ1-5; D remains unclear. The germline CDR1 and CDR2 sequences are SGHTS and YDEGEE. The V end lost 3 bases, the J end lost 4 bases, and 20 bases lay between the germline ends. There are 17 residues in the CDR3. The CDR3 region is CASSWLIAARGNQPQHF. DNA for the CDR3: TGTGCCAGCAGCTGGTTAATTGCGGCCAGAGGGAATCAGCCCCAGCATTTT. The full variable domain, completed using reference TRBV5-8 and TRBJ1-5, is EAGVTQSPTHLIKTRGQQATLRCSPISGHTSVYWYQQALGLGLQFLLWYDEGEERNRGNFPPRFSGRQFPNYSSELNVNALELEDSALYLCASSWLIAARGNQPQHFGDGTRLSIL.

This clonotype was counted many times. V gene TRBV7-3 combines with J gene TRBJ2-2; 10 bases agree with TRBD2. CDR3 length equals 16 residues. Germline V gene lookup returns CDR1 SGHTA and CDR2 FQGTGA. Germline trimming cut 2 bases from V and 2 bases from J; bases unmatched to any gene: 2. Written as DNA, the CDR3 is TGTGCCAGCAGCTTACAGCGGGGGGGAAACACCGGGGAGCTGTTTTTT. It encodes CASSLQRGGNTGELFF.

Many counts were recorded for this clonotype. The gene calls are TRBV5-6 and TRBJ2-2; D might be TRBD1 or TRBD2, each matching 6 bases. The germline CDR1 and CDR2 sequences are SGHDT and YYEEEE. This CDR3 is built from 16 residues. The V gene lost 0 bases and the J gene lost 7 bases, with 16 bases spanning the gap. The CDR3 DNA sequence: TGTGCCAGCAGCTTGGTTGGGGGGCATAGCAACGGGGAGCTGTTTTTT. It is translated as CASSLVGGHSNGELFF.

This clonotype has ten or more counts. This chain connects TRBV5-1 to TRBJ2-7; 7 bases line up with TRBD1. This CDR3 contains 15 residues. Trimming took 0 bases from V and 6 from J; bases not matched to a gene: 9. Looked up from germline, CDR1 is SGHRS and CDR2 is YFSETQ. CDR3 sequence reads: CASSLEGQTAREQYF. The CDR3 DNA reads TGCGCCAGCAGCTTGGAGGGACAGACAGCTCGCGAGCAGTACTTC.

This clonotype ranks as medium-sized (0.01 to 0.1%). This chain's CDR3 is CASSAPGQGEQYF. DNA of the CDR3: TGTGCCAGCTCAGCCCCGGGACAGGGTGAGCAGTACTTC. This chain joins TRBV18 and TRBJ2-7; TRBD1 matches at 9 bases. Trimming cost V 5 bases and J 7 bases; bases outside gene matches: 6. Per the germline V gene, CDR1 is KGHSH and CDR2 is LQKENI. This CDR3 has 13 residues.

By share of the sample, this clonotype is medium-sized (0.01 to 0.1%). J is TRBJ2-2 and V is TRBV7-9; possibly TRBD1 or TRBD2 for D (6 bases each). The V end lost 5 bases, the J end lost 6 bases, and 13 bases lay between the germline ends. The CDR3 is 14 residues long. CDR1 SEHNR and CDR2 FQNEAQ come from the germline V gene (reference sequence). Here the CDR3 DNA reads TGTGCCAGCAGCAGCAGGAGGGGGTCCGGGGAGCTGTTTTTT. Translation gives CASSSRRGSGELFF. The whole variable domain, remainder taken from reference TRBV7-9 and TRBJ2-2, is DTGVSQNPRHKITKRGQNVTFRCDPISEHNRLYWYRQTLGQGPEFLTYFQNEAQLEKSRLLSDRFSAERPKGSFSTLEIQRTEQGDSAMYLCASSSRRGSGELFFGEGSRLTVL.

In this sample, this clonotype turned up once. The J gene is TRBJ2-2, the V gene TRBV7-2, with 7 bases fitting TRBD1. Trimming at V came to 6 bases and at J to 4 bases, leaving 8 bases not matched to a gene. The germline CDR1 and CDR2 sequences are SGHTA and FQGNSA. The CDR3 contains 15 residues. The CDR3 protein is CASSYDRETTGELFF. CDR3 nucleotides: TGTGCCAGCAGTTACGACAGGGAGACCACCGGGGAGCTGTTTTTT.